This TCR beta chain is from a study of early T cells in non-severe SARS-CoV-2 infection. Study background: Chains from this unsorted whole-blood bulk RNA could not be paired.

The CDR3 is 11 residues long. Between the trimmed V and J ends, which lost 7 bases and 2 bases, there was a span of 9 bases. Germline V CDR1 and CDR2: SQVTM, ANQGSEA. The library protocol tagged individual cDNA molecules with unique molecular identifiers. One entry per CDR3 protein, called by TCRdb with MiXCR from the 5' RACE reads. The sample lists around 52,000 distinct CDR3 sequences; roughly 12% were seen once. This clonotype has a count of ten or more. The sample was whole blood. The sequence was obtained from an adult who was a healthcare worker with PCR-confirmed SARS-CoV-2 infection or an uninfected control (not recorded which). The gene calls are TRBV29-1 and TRBJ2-7; D is perhaps TRBD1 (6 bases). CDR3 coding DNA: TGCAGCGGTCGGGACACCTACGAGCAGTACTTC. It yields the protein CSGRDTYEQYF.